This T cell receptor beta chain was captured by sequencing in a study of blood T cell repertoires in COVID-19. As for the study in general: T cells, B-cell-depleted T cells, or PBMCs supplied cDNA or gDNA.

A Seattle source enrolled patients during active infection and followed them longitudinally. TCRdb keeps only in-frame clones here, not all; method: immunoSEQ multiplex PCR. Altogether 150,000 to 200,000 clones are present, around 83% being singletons, with the ten largest covering 6.5% to 8.5%. Germline lookup yields CDR1 MNHEY and CDR2 SMNVEV (reference sequence). Trimming took 9 bases from V and 1 from J; bases not matched to a gene: 22. The CDR3 contains 19 residues. This clonotype was obtained from a woman between 65 and 79 years old with COVID-19, enrolled during active disease. Sample: peripheral blood. The J gene is TRBJ1-1, the V gene TRBV27; 8 nucleotides align to TRBD1. The DNA of the CDR3 is TGTGCCAGTTCTTTCGGACAGGGAAGGTCGAGTTCGCAGAACACTGAAGCTTTCTTT. Amino acid sequence: CASSFGQGRSSSQNTEAFF.